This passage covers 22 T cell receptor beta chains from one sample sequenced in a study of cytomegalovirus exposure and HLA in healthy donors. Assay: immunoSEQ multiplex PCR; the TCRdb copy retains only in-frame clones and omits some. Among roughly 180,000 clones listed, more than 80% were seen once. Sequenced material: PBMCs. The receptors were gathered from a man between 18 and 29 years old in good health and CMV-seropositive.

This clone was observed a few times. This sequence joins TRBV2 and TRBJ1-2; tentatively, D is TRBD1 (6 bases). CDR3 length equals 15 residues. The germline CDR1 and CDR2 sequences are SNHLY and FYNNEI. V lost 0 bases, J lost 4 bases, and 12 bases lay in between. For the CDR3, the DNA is TGTGCCAGCAGTGAAGCGCTGGGGGGGCTCTATGGCTACACCTTC. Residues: CASSEALGGLYGYTF.

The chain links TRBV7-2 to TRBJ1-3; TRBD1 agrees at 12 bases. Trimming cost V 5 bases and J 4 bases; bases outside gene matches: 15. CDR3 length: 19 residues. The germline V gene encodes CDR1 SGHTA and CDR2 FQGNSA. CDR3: CASSLRPGQGAERGNTIYF. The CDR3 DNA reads TGTGCCAGCAGCCTACGTCCGGGACAGGGGGCAGAGCGAGGAAACACCATATATTTT. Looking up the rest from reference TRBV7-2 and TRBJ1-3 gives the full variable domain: GAGVSQSPSNKVTEKGKDVELRCDPISGHTALYWYRQSLGQGLEFLIYFQGNSAPDKSGLPSDRFSAERTGGSVSTLTIQRTQQEDSAVYLCASSLRPGQGAERGNTIYFGEGSWLTVV.

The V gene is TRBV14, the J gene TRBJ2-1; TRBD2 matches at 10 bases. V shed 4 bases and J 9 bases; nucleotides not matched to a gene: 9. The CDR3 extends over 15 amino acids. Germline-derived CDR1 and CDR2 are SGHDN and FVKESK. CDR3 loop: CASSPRPTSGIEQFF. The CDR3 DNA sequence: TGTGCCAGCAGCCCGAGACCCACTAGCGGGATTGAGCAGTTCTTC. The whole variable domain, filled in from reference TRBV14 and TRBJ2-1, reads EAGVTQFPSHSVIEKGQTVTLRCDPISGHDNLYWYRRVMGKEIKFLLHFVKESKQDESGMPNNRFLAERTGGTYSTLKVQPAELEDSGVYFCASSPRPTSGIEQFFGPGTRLTVL.

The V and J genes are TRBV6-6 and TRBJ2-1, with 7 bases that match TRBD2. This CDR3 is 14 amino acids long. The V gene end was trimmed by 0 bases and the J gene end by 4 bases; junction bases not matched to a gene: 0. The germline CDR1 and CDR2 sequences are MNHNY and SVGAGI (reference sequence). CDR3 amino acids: CASSYSGGYNEQFF. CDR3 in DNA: TGTGCCAGCAGTTACTCGGGAGGGTACAATGAGCAGTTCTTC.

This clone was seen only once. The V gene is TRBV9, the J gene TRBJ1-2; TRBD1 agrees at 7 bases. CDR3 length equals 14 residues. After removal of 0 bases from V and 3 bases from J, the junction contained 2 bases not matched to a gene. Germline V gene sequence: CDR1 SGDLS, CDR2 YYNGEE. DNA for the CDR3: TGTGCCAGCAGCGTAGAGGACAGGTACTATGGCTACACCTTC. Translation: CASSVEDRYYGYTF.

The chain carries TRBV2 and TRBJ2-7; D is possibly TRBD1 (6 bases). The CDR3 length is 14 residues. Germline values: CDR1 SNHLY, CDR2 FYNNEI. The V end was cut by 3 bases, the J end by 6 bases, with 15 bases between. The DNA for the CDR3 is TGTGCCAGCAGTGACCCAGGGGAACGCCTCGAGCAGTACTTC. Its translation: CASSDPGERLEQYF.

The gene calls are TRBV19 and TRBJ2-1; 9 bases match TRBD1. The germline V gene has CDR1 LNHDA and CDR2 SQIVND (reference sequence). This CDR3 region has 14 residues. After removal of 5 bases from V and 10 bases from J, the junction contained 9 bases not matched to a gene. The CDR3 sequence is CASSPGQGKSEQFF. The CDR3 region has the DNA TGTGCCAGTAGTCCGGGACAGGGAAAAAGCGAGCAGTTCTTC.

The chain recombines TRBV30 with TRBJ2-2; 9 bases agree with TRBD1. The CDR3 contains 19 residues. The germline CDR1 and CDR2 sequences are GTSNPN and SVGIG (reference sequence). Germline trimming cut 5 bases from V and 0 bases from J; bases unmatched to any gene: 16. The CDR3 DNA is TGTGCCTGGTGTAAGCCCTACAGGGGGCGCGGAACGAACACCGGGGAGCTGTTTTTT. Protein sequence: CAWCKPYRGRGTNTGELFF.

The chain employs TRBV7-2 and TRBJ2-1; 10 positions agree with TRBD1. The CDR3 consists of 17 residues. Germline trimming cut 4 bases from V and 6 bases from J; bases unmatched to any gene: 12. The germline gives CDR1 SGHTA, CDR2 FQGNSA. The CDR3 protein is CASSSTTGTGEGNEQFF. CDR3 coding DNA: TGTGCCAGCAGCTCTACAACCGGGACAGGGGAGGGCAATGAGCAGTTCTTC. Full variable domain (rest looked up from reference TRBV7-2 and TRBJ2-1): GAGVSQSPSNKVTEKGKDVELRCDPISGHTALYWYRQSLGQGLEFLIYFQGNSAPDKSGLPSDRFSAERTGGSVSTLTIQRTQQEDSAVYLCASSSTTGTGEGNEQFFGPGTRLTVL.

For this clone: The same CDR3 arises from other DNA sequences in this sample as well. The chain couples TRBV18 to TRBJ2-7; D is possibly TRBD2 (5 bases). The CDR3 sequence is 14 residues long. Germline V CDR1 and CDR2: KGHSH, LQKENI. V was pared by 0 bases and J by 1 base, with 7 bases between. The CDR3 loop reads CASSPPTGSYEQYF. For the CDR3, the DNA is TGTGCCAGCTCACCACCTACGGGGTCCTACGAGCAGTACTTC.

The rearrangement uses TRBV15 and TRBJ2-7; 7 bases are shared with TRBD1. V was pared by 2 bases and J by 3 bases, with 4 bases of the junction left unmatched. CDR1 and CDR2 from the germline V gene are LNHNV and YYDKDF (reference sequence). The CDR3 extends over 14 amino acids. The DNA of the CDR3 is TGTGCCACCAGCAGAACGGGACAGTACTACGAGCAGTACTTC. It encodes CATSRTGQYYEQYF.

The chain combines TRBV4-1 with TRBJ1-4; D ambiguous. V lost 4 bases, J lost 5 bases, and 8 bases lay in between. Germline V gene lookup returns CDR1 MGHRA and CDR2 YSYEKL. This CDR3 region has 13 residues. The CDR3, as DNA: TGCGCCAGCAGCCCGATCAGGAATGAAAAACTGTTTTTT. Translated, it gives CASSPIRNEKLFF.

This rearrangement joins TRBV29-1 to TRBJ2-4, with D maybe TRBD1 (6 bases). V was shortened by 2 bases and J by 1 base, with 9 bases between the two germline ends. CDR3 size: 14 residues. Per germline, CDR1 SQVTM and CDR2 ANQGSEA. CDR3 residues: CSVESGAAKNIQYF. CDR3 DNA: TGCAGCGTTGAATCAGGGGCGGCCAAAAACATTCAGTACTTC.

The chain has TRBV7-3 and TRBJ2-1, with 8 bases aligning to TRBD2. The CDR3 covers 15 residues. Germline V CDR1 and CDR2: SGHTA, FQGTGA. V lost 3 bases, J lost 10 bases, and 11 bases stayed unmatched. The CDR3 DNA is TGTGCCAGCAGCTTGGTCCTAGCGGGTCGTGGGGAGCAGTTCTTC. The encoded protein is CASSLVLAGRGEQFF.

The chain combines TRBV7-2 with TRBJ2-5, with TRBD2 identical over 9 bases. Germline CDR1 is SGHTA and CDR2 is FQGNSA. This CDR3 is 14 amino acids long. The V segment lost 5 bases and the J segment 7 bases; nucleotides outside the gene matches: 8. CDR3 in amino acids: CASSKGLAEGTQYF. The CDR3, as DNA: TGTGCCAGCAGCAAGGGACTAGCTGAGGGGACCCAGTACTTC.

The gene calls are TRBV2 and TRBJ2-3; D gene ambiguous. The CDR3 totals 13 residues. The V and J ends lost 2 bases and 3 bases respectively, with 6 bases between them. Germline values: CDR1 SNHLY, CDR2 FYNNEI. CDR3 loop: CASSEYSTDTQYF. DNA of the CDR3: TGTGCCAGCAGTGAATACTCTACAGATACGCAGTATTTT. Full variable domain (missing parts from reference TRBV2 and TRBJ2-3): EPEVTQTPSHQVTQMGQEVILRCVPISNHLYFYWYRQILGQKVEFLVSFYNNEISEKSEIFDDQFSVERPDGSNFTLKIRSTKLEDSAMYFCASSEYSTDTQYFGPGTRLTVL.

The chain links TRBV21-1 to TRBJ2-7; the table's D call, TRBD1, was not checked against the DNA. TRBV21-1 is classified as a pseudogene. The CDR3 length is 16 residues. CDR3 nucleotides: TGTGCCAGCAGCAAAGTTTTACAGGGTAAGTCCTACGAGCAGTACTTC. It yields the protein CASSKVLQGKSYEQYF.

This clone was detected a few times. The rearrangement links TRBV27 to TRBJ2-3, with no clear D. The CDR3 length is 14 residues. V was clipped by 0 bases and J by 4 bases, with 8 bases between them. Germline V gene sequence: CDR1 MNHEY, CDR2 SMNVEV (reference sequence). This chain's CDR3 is CASSLSTLADTQYF. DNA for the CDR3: TGTGCCAGCAGTTTATCCACTTTGGCAGATACGCAGTATTTT.

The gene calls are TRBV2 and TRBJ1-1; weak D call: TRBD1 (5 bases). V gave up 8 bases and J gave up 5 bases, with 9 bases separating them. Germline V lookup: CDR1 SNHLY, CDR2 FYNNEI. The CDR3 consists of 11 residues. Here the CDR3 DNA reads TGTGCCAGCCTGGACATAACTGAAGCTTTCTTT. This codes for CASLDITEAFF.

The CDR3 reads CASSQELGVRNEQFF. As DNA, the CDR3 is TGTGCCAGCAGCCAAGAATTGGGAGTTAGGAATGAGCAGTTCTTC. The rearrangement uses TRBV14 and TRBJ2-1; D may be TRBD2 (5 bases). Trimming pared 0 bases from V and 7 bases from J, leaving 13 bases between. CDR1 SGHDN and CDR2 FVKESK come from the germline V gene. CDR3 length: 15 residues.

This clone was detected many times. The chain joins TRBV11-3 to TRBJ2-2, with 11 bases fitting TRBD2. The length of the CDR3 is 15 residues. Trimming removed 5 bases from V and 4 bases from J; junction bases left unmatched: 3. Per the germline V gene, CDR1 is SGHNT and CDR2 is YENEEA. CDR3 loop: CASSPTSGSTGELFF. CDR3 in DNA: TGTGCCAGCAGCCCAACTAGCGGGAGCACCGGGGAGCTGTTTTTT.

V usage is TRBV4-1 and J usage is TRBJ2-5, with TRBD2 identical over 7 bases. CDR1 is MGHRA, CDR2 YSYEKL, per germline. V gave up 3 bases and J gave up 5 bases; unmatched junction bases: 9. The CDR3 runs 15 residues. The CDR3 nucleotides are TGCGCCAGCAGCCAGATGGGGGGAGGGCTGGAGACCCAGTACTTC. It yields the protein CASSQMGGGLETQYF.